Here is one TCR beta chain with its context. The germline V and J ends were trimmed by 0 bases and 5 bases, with 13 bases remaining between them. Germline loops: CDR1 SGHAT, CDR2 FQNNGV. This CDR3 has 15 amino acids. The data derive from a study of blood T cell repertoires in COVID-19. Profiling relied on immunoSEQ multiplex PCR, and the TCRdb table lists in-frame clones only, not all of them. There are approximately 250,000 clones in the sample; roughly 80% occur only once, and under 5% lies in the top ten. Sample: peripheral blood. The V gene is TRBV11-2, the J gene TRBJ2-5; D is uncertain. The source is a man between 60 and 75 years old with acute or convalescent COVID-19. CDR3 sequence reads: CASSLEGLSPETQYF. The CDR3 DNA reads TGTGCCAGCAGCTTAGAGGGCCTCTCTCCGGAGACCCAGTACTTC.